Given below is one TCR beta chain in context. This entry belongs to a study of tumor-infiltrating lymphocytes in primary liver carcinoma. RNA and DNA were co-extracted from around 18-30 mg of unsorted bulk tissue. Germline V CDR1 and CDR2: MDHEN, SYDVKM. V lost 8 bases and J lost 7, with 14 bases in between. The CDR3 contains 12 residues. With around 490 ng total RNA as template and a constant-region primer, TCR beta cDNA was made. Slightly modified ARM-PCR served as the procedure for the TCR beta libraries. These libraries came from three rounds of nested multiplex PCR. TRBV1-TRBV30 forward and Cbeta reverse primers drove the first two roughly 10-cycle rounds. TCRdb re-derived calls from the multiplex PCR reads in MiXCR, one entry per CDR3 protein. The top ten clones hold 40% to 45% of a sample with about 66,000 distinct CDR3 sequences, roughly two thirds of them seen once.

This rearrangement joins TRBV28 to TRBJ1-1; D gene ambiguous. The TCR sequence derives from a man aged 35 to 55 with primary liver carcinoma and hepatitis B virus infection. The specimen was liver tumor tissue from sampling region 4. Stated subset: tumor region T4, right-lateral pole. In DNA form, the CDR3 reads TGTGCCAGCCGGACCACAGAGGATGAAGCTTTCTTT. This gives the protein CASRTTEDEAFF.